This T cell receptor (beta chain) appears in the sequencing data of a study of early stage breast cancer tumors. About the study: About 80% of the 16 invasive tumors were ER+, PR+ and HER2-. General study findings and limits: Most shared enriched TCRB sequences were commonly generated ones. Chain pairing and CD4, CD8 or FOXP3 expression were not captured. Tumor and normal breast were distinguished via blood comparison in about 90% of the 16 patients.

About this clone itself: The antigen remains undetermined.

This table comes from immunoSEQ multiplex PCR, and its TCRdb copy is limited to in-frame clones, with some not included. The sample carries tens of thousands of clones, about two thirds recorded once. The CDR3 consists of 16 residues. CDR1 is MDHEN, CDR2 SYDVKM, per germline. The ends were cut back, 4 bases at V and 0 bases at J, with 13 bases in the middle. The V call is TRBV28, the J call TRBJ1-3; a weak D match, TRBD1 (6 bases). The sequence was obtained from a person aged 45-65 years with breast cancer. The source material was blood. This chain's CDR3 is CASSSPPDSSGNTIYF. In DNA form, the CDR3 reads TGTGCCAGCAGTTCTCCACCGGACAGCTCTGGAAACACCATATATTTT.